A selection of T cell receptor delta chains follows, all from one sample in a study of Vδ1+ human thymocytes. TCRdb repeated clone calling on the multiplex PCR reads with CATT. The sample shows about 75,000 delta-chain clones, around 30% of them seen only once. Sequenced sample: Vdelta1+ gamma-delta thymocytes from the thymus. The receptors shown here come from a boy under two years old who had congenital heart surgery. Both conserved end residues are part of each CDR3. The order of the fields is CDR3 length, V gene, J gene, D gene, clone size, CDR3 protein, CDR3 DNA. D genes are given only for firm matches. The size entry is marked missing in some rows and otherwise reads once, few, many or a size class.

22	TRDV1	TRDJ1	.	.	CALGSTYLRARTGWGYTDKLIF	TGTGCTCTTGGCTCCACCTACCTAAGGGCCCGTACTGGGTGGGGGTACACCGATAAACTCATCTTT
17	TRDV1	TRDJ1	.	few	CALGELPYTGVPNKLIF	TGTGCTCTTGGGGAACTCCCTTACACGGGCGTACCGAATAAACTCATCTTT
17	TRDV1	TRDJ1	TRDD2	.	CALGEPPSSETGDKLIF	TGTGCTCTTGGGGAACCTCCTTCCTCAGAGACTGGAGATAAACTCATCTTT
23	TRDV1	TRDJ1	TRDD3	.	CALGEKVGPYTRLYWGIRGKLIF	TGTGCTCTTGGGGAAAAGGTGGGGCCCTATACACGCTTGTACTGGGGGATACGCGGTAAACTCATCTTT
13	TRDV1	TRDJ1	.	.	CALGEPREDKLTF	TGTGCTCTTGGGGAACCCCGGGAGGATAAACTCACCTTT
23	TRDV1	TRDJ1	TRDD3	.	CALGEGGLRYGELGDPHTDKLIF	TGTGCTCTTGGGGAAGGGGGGCTTCGTTACGGGGAACTGGGGGATCCCCACACCGATAAACTCATCTTT
17	TRDV1	TRDJ1	.	.	CALGERRWETLADKLIF	TGTGCTCTTGGGGAACGCCGTTGGGAAACCCTCGCCGATAAACTCATCTTT
20	TRDV1	TRDJ1	TRDD3	.	CALGETCPTDWGILTDKLIF	TGTGCTCTTGGGGAAACGTGTCCTACCGACTGGGGGATACTCACCGATAAACTCATCTTT
20	TRDV1	TRDJ1	TRDD3	.	CALGEPCLTGGPLYTDKLIF	TGTGCTCTTGGGGAACCGTGCCTGACTGGGGGTCCCTTGTACACCGATAAACTCATCTTT
25	TRDV1	TRDJ1	TRDD3	.	CALGNLVPPTGGYVQGSSYTDKLIF	TGTGCTCTTGGGAACTTAGTTCCTCCGACTGGGGGATACGTTCAGGGTTCCTCGTACACCGATAAACTCATCTTT
16	TRDV1	TRDJ1	TRDD2	.	CALGEVKPSSDHKLIF	TGTGCTCTTGGGGAGGTAAAACCTTCCTCCGACCATAAACTCATCTTT
19	TRDV1	TRDJ1	TRDD3	.	CALGELLGYWGANTDKLIF	TGTGCTCTTGGGGAACTATTAGGGTACTGGGGGGCAAACACCGATAAACTCATCTTT
16	TRDV1	TRDJ1	.	.	CALGQRREGITDKLIF	TGTGCTCTTGGGCAAAGGCGGGAGGGGATTACCGATAAACTCATCTTT
18	TRDV1	TRDJ1	TRDD3	once	CALGEKKALGDNTDKLIF	TGTGCTCTTGGGGAAAAGAAGGCTTTGGGGGATAACACCGATAAACTCATCTTT
24	TRDV1	TRDJ1	TRDD3	.	CALGTRSLWPSSPNWGKYTDKLIF	TGTGCTCTTGGGACCCGAAGTTTATGGCCTTCCTCACCTAACTGGGGGAAGTACACCGATAAACTCATCTTT
21	TRDV1	TRDJ1	TRDD3	.	CALGEWGTYWGIREYTDKLIF	TGTGCTCTTGGGGAATGGGGGACGTACTGGGGGATAAGGGAGTACACCGATAAACTCATCTTT
16	TRDV1	TRDJ1	.	.	CALGESMGDTADKLIF	TGTGCTCTTGGGGAATCGATGGGTGATACGGCCGATAAACTCATCTTT
17	TRDV1	TRDJ1	TRDD3	.	CALGGRTGGYVADKLIF	TGTGCTCTTGGGGGACGTACTGGGGGATACGTGGCCGATAAACTCATCTTT
28	TRDV1	TRDJ1	TRDD2	.	CALGDNLARFLARGPYPNFPMRSDKLIF	TGTGCTCTTGGGGATAATCTAGCCCGCTTCCTAGCTAGGGGACCGTACCCTAATTTTCCCATGCGGTCCGATAAACTCATCTTT
26	TRDV1	TRDJ1	TRDD3	once	CALGEQYIRSPPPTGGRPYRTDKLIF	TGTGCTCTTGGGGAACAATATATTCGGAGTCCCCCGCCAACTGGGGGTCGCCCGTATCGCACCGATAAACTCATCTTT
23	TRDV1	TRDJ1	TRDD3	few	CALGERAPLNWGIRKPYTDKLIF	TGTGCTCTTGGGGAACGGGCTCCCCTAAACTGGGGGATACGGAAGCCGTACACCGATAAACTCATCTTT
20	TRDV1	TRDJ1	TRDD3	few	CALGELAASYPYWGIFRLIF	TGTGCTCTTGGGGAACTGGCCGCTTCCTACCCCTACTGGGGGATATTTCGACTCATCTTT
19	TRDV1	TRDJ1	TRDD3	.	CALGELGLWGIWYTGKLIF	TGTGCTCTTGGGGAACTCGGTCTCTGGGGGATATGGTACACCGGTAAACTCATCTTT
22	TRDV1	TRDJ1	TRDD3	few	CALGELGAWGTKPYLYTDKLIF	TGTGCTCTTGGGGAACTAGGCGCCTGGGGGACGAAGCCTTACTTATACACCGATAAACTCATCTTT
18	TRDV1	TRDJ1	.	.	CALGDITRVPQGCDKLIF	TGTGCTCTTGGGGACATTACCAGGGTGCCCCAAGGCTGCGATAAACTCATCTTT
15	TRDV1	TRDJ1	.	few	CALGNRAEYTDKLIF	TGTGCTCTTGGGAACCGGGCAGAGTACACCGATAAACTCATCTTT
20	TRDV1	TRDJ1	TRDD3	.	CALGDLSNGGYDLYTDKLIF	TGTGCTCTTGGGGACTTATCAAACGGGGGATATGATCTGTACACCGATAAACTCATCTTT
19	TRDV1	TRDJ1	TRDD3	.	CALGVIVLSGGFYTDKLIF	TGTGCTCTTGGGGTCATCGTTCTTTCTGGGGGGTTTTACACCGATAAACTCATCTTT
17	TRDV1	TRDJ1	.	.	CALGVPLRQIYTDKLIF	TGTGCTCTTGGGGTACCCCTCCGACAGATCTACACCGATAAACTCATCTTT
17	TRDV1	TRDJ1	TRDD3	few	CALGYPATGGFTDKLIF	TGTGCTCTTGGGTATCCTGCTACTGGGGGTTTCACCGATAAACTCATCTTT
16	TRDV1	TRDJ1	.	.	CALGSPRGLDPIKLIF	TGTGCTCTTGGGTCTCCCAGGGGTCTAGACCCGATAAAACTCATCTTT
20	TRDV1	TRDJ1	.	few	CALGEPRPSPPRAYTDKLIF	TGTGCTCTTGGGGAACCACGGCCTTCCCCCCCCAGGGCTTACACCGATAAACTCATCTTT
30	TRDV1	TRDJ1	TRDD3	.	CALGEHPIRDRSGGGGYFGIGPWYTDKLIF	TGTGCTCTTGGGGAACACCCCATAAGGGACAGGTCCGGTGGTGGGGGATACTTTGGGATTGGGCCCTGGTACACCGATAAACTCATCTTT
22	TRDV1	TRDJ1	TRDD3	few	CALGELLPTKIRGIREADKLIF	TGTGCTCTTGGGGAACTACTTCCTACGAAAATTAGGGGGATACGCGAGGCCGATAAACTCATCTTT
21	TRDV1	TRDJ1	TRDD3	few	CALGEKSYLPLGERYTDKLIF	TGTGCTCTTGGGGAAAAAAGTTATCTCCCCCTGGGGGAAAGGTACACCGATAAACTCATCTTT
15	TRDV1	TRDJ1	.	.	CALGELPRYTDKLIF	TGTGCTCTTGGGGAACTTCCGAGGTACACCGATAAACTCATCTTT
19	TRDV1	TRDJ1	TRDD3	.	CALGASSYAVGGYADKLIF	TGTGCTCTTGGGGCCTCTTCCTACGCTGTTGGGGGATACGCCGATAAACTCATATTT
17	TRDV1	TRDJ1	TRDD3	once	CALGVDGIREYTDKLIF	TGTGCTCTTGGGGTCGACGGGATACGCGAGTACACCGATAAACTCATCTTT
17	TRDV1	TRDJ1	.	few	CALGELKSGDYTDKLIF	TGTGCTCTTGGGGAACTTAAGTCGGGGGACTACACCGATAAACTCATCTTT
17	TRDV1	TRDJ1	TRDD3	few	CALGPHMGDTPSNKLIF	TGTGCTCTTGGCCCTCATATGGGGGATACGCCGAGTAATAAACTCATCTTT
17	TRDV2	TRDJ1	TRDD3	.	CACKYWGIPSDTDKLIF	TGTGCCTGTAAATACTGGGGGATACCGTCCGACACCGATAAACTCATCTTT
20	TRDV2	TRDJ1	TRDD3	few	CACDKKNPSGGYPRADKLIF	TGTGCCTGTGACAAAAAAAACCCTTCTGGGGGATACCCCCGCGCCGATAAACTCATCTTT
13	TRDV2	TRDJ1	.	.	CAPNPRHTDKLIF	TGTGCCCCGAACCCCAGGCACACCGATAAACTCATCTTT
19	TRDV1	TRDJ1	.	.	CALGGIRPSTKPYTDKLIF	TGTGCTCTTGGGGGAATTAGGCCTTCCACGAAACCGTACACCGATAAACTCATCTTT
16	TRDV1	TRDJ1	.	few	CALGELFDTGDDKLIF	TGTGCTCTTGGGGAACTTTTCGACACTGGAGACGATAAACTCATCTTT
20	TRDV1	TRDJ1	TRDD3	.	CALGVPILTLGDAYTDKLIF	TGTGCTCTTGGGGTCCCAATCCTAACCCTGGGGGATGCGTACACCGATAAACTCATCTTT
17	TRDV1	TRDJ1	TRDD3	few	CALGGQVPPGGCDKLIF	TGTGCTCTTGGGGGACAGGTTCCCCCTGGGGGCTGCGATAAACTCATCTTT
21	TRDV1	TRDJ1	.	.	CALELYRHPSWGPQYTDKLIF	TGTGCTCTTGAGCTCTACCGGCACCCTTCCTGGGGGCCTCAGTACACCGATAAACTCATCTTT
12	TRDV1	TRDJ1	.	few	CALGVPTDKLIF	TGTGCTCTGGGGGTCCCAACCGATAAACTCATCTTT
20	TRDV1	TRDJ2	TRDD3	few	CALGGRDLLEYWGIGGQLFF	TGTGCTCTTGGGGGAAGGGATCTCCTAGAGTACTGGGGGATAGGGGGACAACTCTTCTTT
20	TRDV1	TRDJ1	TRDD3	.	CALGEDPKGTGGYIADKLIF	TGTGCTCTTGGGGAAGATCCTAAGGGTACTGGGGGATACATTGCCGATAAACTCATCTTT
24	TRDV1	TRDJ1	TRDD3	.	CALGERFCASGTGGSHPYTDKLIF	TGTGCTCTTGGGGAACGGTTCTGCGCGTCTGGGACTGGGGGAAGCCACCCGTACACCGATAAACTCATCTTC
18	TRDV1	TRDJ1	.	.	CALGELYPKIKDTDKLIF	TGTGCTCTTGGGGAACTCTACCCCAAGATTAAGGACACCGATAAACTCATCTTT
20	TRDV1	TRDJ1	TRDD2	few	CALGAYHLPTRGYYTDKLIF	TGTGCTCTTGGGGCCTACCACCTTCCTACGAGAGGATACTACACCGATAAACTCATCTTT
17	TRDV1	TRDJ1	.	.	CALSTRGTNPYTDKLIF	TGTGCTCTCAGCACCCGGGGGACAAACCCGTACACCGATAAACTCATCTTT
18	TRDV1	TRDJ1	.	few	CALGDPPIGGEDTDKLIF	TGTGCTCTTGGGGACCCTCCTATTGGGGGGGAAGACACCGATAAACTCATCTTT
17	TRDV1	TRDJ1	TRDD3	few	CALGALPTGGITDKLIF	TGTGCTCTTGGGGCCTTACCTACGGGGGGGATCACCGATAAACTCATCTTT